Included here is one T cell receptor (beta chain) sequence, with context. In the authors' methods: For nucleated cells, counts were estimated from reference gene primer amplification. Data came from immunoSEQ multiplex PCR; TCRdb stores just in-frame clones and leaves some out. D and trimming were read from the DNA, whereas the V and J calls and clone size are those reported in that table. Of tens of thousands of clones listed, 80% to 90% are singletons. The data derive from a study of blood T cell repertoires in COVID-19. At the level of the study: T cells, B-cell-depleted T cells, or PBMCs provided the cDNA or gDNA that served as material.

The V gene lost 2 bases and the J gene lost 1 base, with 6 bases spanning the gap. The CDR3 has 13 residues. Germline values: CDR1 SGHNT, CDR2 YYREEE (reference sequence). This TCR came from a human donor in a cohort sampled during active COVID-19. The donor label of this sample is uncertain. Sequences were obtained from peripheral blood. V and J are TRBV5-4 and TRBJ1-1; no definite D call. CDR3 DNA: TGTGCCAGCAGCTTAGGAGAGAACACTGAAGCTTTCTTT. Its protein product is CASSLGENTEAFF. Full variable domain (rest looked up from reference TRBV5-4 and TRBJ1-1): ETGVTQSPTHLIKTRGQQVTLRCSSQSGHNTVSWYQQALGQGPQFIFQYYREEENGRGNFPPRFSGLQFPNYSSELNVNALELDDSALYLCASSLGENTEAFFGQGTRLTVV.